These T cell receptor beta chains were read from a single sample in a study of shared clonotypes between healthy human individuals. Sequenced by immunoSEQ multiplex PCR; TCRdb stores in-frame clones only, minus some. The top ten hold under 2% of the sample, which has about 2,100,000 clones, 85% to 95% seen once. Source material: naive CD8+ T cells from PBMCs. The receptors derive from a man in his late teens or twenties in good health. Some clones in this sample may be carry-over from other donors' samples. CDR3s include the opening cysteine and the closing phenylalanine or tryptophan. D genes are given only for firm matches. Clone sizes are given selectively: once, few, many, or a class where the clone is expanded.

CDR3nt: TGTGCCACCAGCGCGACAGTAGCCTACGAGCAGTACTTC; CDR3aa: CATSATVAYEQYF; d_gene: -; j_gene: TRBJ2-7; abundance: -; len: 13; v_gene: TRBV15
CDR3nt: TGTGCCAGCAGTTTATCCCCTCTGATATCAACTGAAGCTTTCTTT; CDR3aa: CASSLSPLISTEAFF; d_gene: -; j_gene: TRBJ1-1; abundance: -; len: 15; v_gene: TRBV27
CDR3nt: TGTGCCAGCAGCTTCGCCACGAGGGGGGAGCAGTACTTC; CDR3aa: CASSFATRGEQYF; d_gene: -; j_gene: TRBJ2-7; abundance: -; len: 13; v_gene: TRBV7-9
CDR3nt: TGTGCCAGTACCAGGACAGGGATTGGGGGCACTGAAGCTTTCTTT; CDR3aa: CASTRTGIGGTEAFF; d_gene: TRBD1; j_gene: TRBJ1-1; abundance: few; len: 15; v_gene: TRBV19
CDR3nt: TGTGCCAGCAGCCATAAACCGGGACACGATGAGCAGTACTTC; CDR3aa: CASSHKPGHDEQYF; d_gene: -; j_gene: TRBJ2-7; abundance: -; len: 14; v_gene: TRBV16
CDR3nt: TGTGCCAGCAGTCTAGTGGGGTTAGGGGAACAGAACACTGAAGCTTTCTTT; CDR3aa: CASSLVGLGEQNTEAFF; d_gene: -; j_gene: TRBJ1-1; abundance: -; len: 17; v_gene: TRBV7-8
CDR3nt: TGTGCCAGCGCACAGTTTGCAGGGAACGAGCAGTACTTC; CDR3aa: CASAQFAGNEQYF; d_gene: -; j_gene: TRBJ2-7; abundance: -; len: 13; v_gene: TRBV27
CDR3nt: TGTGCCAGTAATCCCTGGGACCTAAATCAGCCCCAGCATTTT; CDR3aa: CASNPWDLNQPQHF; d_gene: -; j_gene: TRBJ1-5; abundance: once; len: 14; v_gene: TRBV19
CDR3nt: TGTGCCAGCAGCGGGGGGACGGGTCAGCCCCAGCATTTT; CDR3aa: CASSGGTGQPQHF; d_gene: -; j_gene: TRBJ1-5; abundance: -; len: 13; v_gene: TRBV27
CDR3nt: TGCAGCGTTAGGAACCCCGGCGGCGAGGGGCAGTACTTC; CDR3aa: CSVRNPGGEGQYF; d_gene: -; j_gene: TRBJ2-7; abundance: -; len: 13; v_gene: TRBV29-1
CDR3nt: TGTGCCAGTAGTGCGAAACTAGCGGATCTCTACAATGAGCAGTTCTTC; CDR3aa: CASSAKLADLYNEQFF; d_gene: TRBD2; j_gene: TRBJ2-1; abundance: -; len: 16; v_gene: TRBV19
CDR3nt: TGTGCCAGCAGCGTAGGAAGGCAGGGTGGAAACACTGAAGCTTTCTTT; CDR3aa: CASSVGRQGGNTEAFF; d_gene: -; j_gene: TRBJ1-1; abundance: few; len: 16; v_gene: TRBV9
CDR3nt: TGCGCCAGCAGCCAAGAGGGACAGGTAAATTTCGATAGCTCCTACAATGAGCAGTTCTTC; CDR3aa: CASSQEGQVNFDSSYNEQFF; d_gene: TRBD1; j_gene: TRBJ2-1; abundance: -; len: 20; v_gene: TRBV4-1
CDR3nt: TGTGCCAGCAGTCGCAACGTCCAACTAGCGGGAGCCTCCTACGAGCAGTACTTC; CDR3aa: CASSRNVQLAGASYEQYF; d_gene: TRBD2; j_gene: TRBJ2-7; abundance: -; len: 18; v_gene: TRBV28
CDR3nt: TGCGCCAGCAGCCAAGGAGTTGAGCAGTTCTTC; CDR3aa: CASSQGVEQFF; d_gene: -; j_gene: TRBJ2-1; abundance: -; len: 11; v_gene: TRBV4-1
CDR3nt: TGTGCCAGCAGCCCACCAGGGGCCAATGAGCAGTTCTTC; CDR3aa: CASSPPGANEQFF; d_gene: -; j_gene: TRBJ2-1; abundance: once; len: 13; v_gene: TRBV7-9
CDR3nt: TGTGCCAGCAGAATGCGACAGGGATGGGCCTCGAACACTGAAGCTTTCTTT; CDR3aa: CASRMRQGWASNTEAFF; d_gene: TRBD1; j_gene: TRBJ1-1; abundance: once; len: 17; v_gene: TRBV28
CDR3nt: TGTGCCAGCAGCTTAGGCGCACGGCTAGCGGGAGTTGATACGCAGTATTTT; CDR3aa: CASSLGARLAGVDTQYF; d_gene: TRBD2; j_gene: TRBJ2-3; abundance: -; len: 17; v_gene: TRBV7-2
CDR3nt: TGTGCCAGCACCCCCGGGACAGGGGTAACAGATACGCAGTATTTT; CDR3aa: CASTPGTGVTDTQYF; d_gene: TRBD1; j_gene: TRBJ2-3; abundance: -; len: 15; v_gene: TRBV7-6
CDR3nt: TGTGCCAGCAGCTTGGGAGGAGCGGGAGTCACCGGGGAGCTGTTTTTT; CDR3aa: CASSLGGAGVTGELFF; d_gene: TRBD2; j_gene: TRBJ2-2; abundance: -; len: 16; v_gene: TRBV7-6
CDR3nt: TGTGCCAGTAGTATCCGCGGCAATCAGCCCCAGCATTTT; CDR3aa: CASSIRGNQPQHF; d_gene: -; j_gene: TRBJ1-5; abundance: -; len: 13; v_gene: TRBV19
CDR3nt: TGTGCCAGCAGCTTACTAGCGGGAGGGCCGGGTGAGCAGTTCTTC; CDR3aa: CASSLLAGGPGEQFF; d_gene: TRBD2; j_gene: TRBJ2-1; abundance: -; len: 15; v_gene: TRBV11-2